This TCR beta chain was identified in a study of blood T cell repertoires in COVID-19 (dated by TCRdb to 2020 to 2021). About the investigation overall: Samples covering the acute and convalescent phases of COVID-19 were provided by collaborators in the United States, Italy and Spain. The prospective study material was composed of cDNA or gDNA derived from T cells, B-cell-depleted T cells, or PBMCs. Subjects who had been exposed to COVID-19, were actively infected with it, or had recovered from it provided the deeply sampled blood TCRbeta repertoires that made up the dataset. The repertoires were made available in a free public database intended to serve as a resource for research on the immune response to SARS-CoV-2. Samples came from the ongoing ImmuneRACE study (first 160 participants) plus 1,254 subjects from 6 global collaborators. Nearly every sample came with metadata listing a de-identified subject ID, COVID-19 status, age in years and sex. Where available, HLA class I and class II types were obtained from metadata supplied by the sample provider rather than from assay-based typing.

Collaborating institutions collected whole blood in K2EDTA tubes following their own protocols. For TCRbeta analysis, collaborators shipped samples in one of three forms: frozen whole blood, isolated PBMCs, or DNA extracted from either of those sample types. The immunoSEQ Assay, a bias-controlled multiplex PCR, was used to amplify TCRbeta CDR3 regions from genomic DNA. The study's own analysis went as follows. The number of nucleated cells in each sample was estimated from the amplification of reference gene primers within the assay. To quantify the absolute abundance of each unique TCRbeta CDR3 rearrangement, sequence reads were collapsed and filtered. For each sample, productive Simpson clonality was calculated as the square root of Simpson's diversity index across productive rearrangements. TCRdb stores this immuneACCESS table with in-frame sequences only. Part of the clones is absent; in the studies checked, under half of the shortfall reflects unresolved V genes, and no reason is known for the rest. That table gives V, J and clone size, and the DNA gave D and trimming. Within this sample are about 74,000 clones, with approximately 90% of them counted one time only. The ten largest clones capture almost 7% of the sample.

Concerning this clone: The clone's antigen remains unknown. There are no base qualities to consult, and no much larger clone falls within one base.

What the work shows at the level of the full study, not this receptor alone: The quantity of clinical and demographic metadata differed by source and by participant and was supplied without curation.

V and J lose 5 bases and 5 bases, and a span of 21 bases separates them. Inclusive of the bounding cysteine and phenylalanine, the CDR3 is 16 residues long. Solely the CDR3 DNA is kept, with 48 bases framed from the first base. Per the germline V gene, SGHAT is the CDR1 and FQNNGV is the CDR2. The chain employs TRBV11-2 and TRBJ2-5, with TRBD1 perhaps the D gene, on 6 matching bases. The TCR comes from a woman aged 80 or over with acute or convalescent COVID-19. The material sequenced was peripheral blood. The CDR3 protein: CASSQGRQAPTETQYF. The DNA sequence is as follows: TGTGCCAGCAGCCAAGGGAGACAGGCCCCCACGGAGACCCAGTACTTC.